This T cell receptor beta chain was profiled in a study of blood T cell repertoires in COVID-19. Looking at the study overall: PBMCs, B-cell-depleted T cells, or T cells were the source of the cDNA or gDNA that made up the material.

Method: immunoSEQ multiplex PCR; TCRdb's copy keeps in-frame clones and lacks some. Of fewer than 85,000 clones listed, about four fifths are singletons. V gave up 4 bases and J gave up 5 bases, with 5 bases separating them. The CDR3 has 12 residues. The germline gives CDR1 MNHEY, CDR2 SVGAGI. Source material: peripheral blood. The TCR originated in an older woman with acute or convalescent COVID-19. V gene TRBV6-5 combines with J gene TRBJ2-2; D call uncertain. The CDR3 sequence: CASSFSTGELFF. DNA of the CDR3: TGTGCCAGCAGTTTTAGTACCGGGGAGCTGTTTTTT.